A single sample is the source of the 5 T cell receptor beta chains below, sequenced in a study of blood T cell repertoires in COVID-19. Assay used: immunoSEQ multiplex PCR; TCRdb lists only in-frame clones, some missing. The sample lists over 400,000 clones; around 90% were seen once. Input material: peripheral blood. The receptors were gathered from a woman in her forties or fifties with COVID-19, enrolled during active disease.

V usage is TRBV28 and J usage is TRBJ1-5, with D unclear. Trimming stripped 5 bases from V and 11 bases from J, with 13 bases between. The CDR3 is made up of 12 amino acids. CDR1 and CDR2 (germline): MDHEN, SYDVKM. CDR3 region: CASSAFRWSQHF. CDR3 DNA sequence: TGTGCCAGCAGTGCTTTCAGGTGGTCCCAGCATTTT.

The chain has TRBV9 and TRBJ1-2; the D is unclear. CDR3 length: 15 residues. Trimming took 0 bases from V and 6 from J, leaving 15 bases between them. The germline V gene encodes CDR1 SGDLS and CDR2 YYNGEE. CDR3 sequence reads: CASSVERSSEHGYTF. The CDR3 DNA sequence: TGTGCCAGCAGCGTAGAGAGGTCCTCAGAACATGGCTACACCTTC.

This rearrangement joins TRBV9 to TRBJ1-2; 7 nucleotides agree with TRBD1. Germline V lookup: CDR1 SGDLS, CDR2 YYNGEE. Trimming at V came to 2 bases and at J to 3 bases, leaving 1 base not matched to a gene. The CDR3 sequence is 13 residues long. In nucleotides, the CDR3 is TGTGCCAGCAGCGTCACAGGGGACTATGGCTACACCTTC. Translation gives CASSVTGDYGYTF.

The CDR3 coding sequence is TGTGCCACCAGTGGCCCGGAGAATCAAAGGGAGACCCAGTACTTC. This encodes CATSGPENQRETQYF. J is TRBJ2-5 and V is TRBV24-1, with unresolved D. Germline loops: CDR1 KGHDR, CDR2 SFDVKD. Trimming pared 5 bases from V and 5 bases from J, leaving 17 bases between. The CDR3 is 15 residues long.

V gene TRBV7-8 combines with J gene TRBJ2-3, with 8 nucleotides matching TRBD2. This CDR3 region has 16 residues. In germline, CDR1 is SGHVS, CDR2 FQNEAQ. The junction had 8 bases not matched to a gene; V was cut back by 4 bases and J by 2 bases. CDR3 protein: CASSSPGRVDTDTQYF. In nucleotides, the CDR3 is TGTGCCAGCAGCTCTCCCGGGAGGGTCGACACAGATACGCAGTATTTT.